Below are 29 T cell receptor beta chains sequenced from a single sample in a study of blood T cell repertoires in COVID-19. Profiled with immunoSEQ multiplex PCR; TCRdb holds only in-frame clones, not every one. The sample records 95,000 to 100,000 clones, 79% being singletons. The source material was peripheral blood. The receptors were gathered from a woman of 80 years or more with active or convalescent COVID-19.

The table lists this clone with a count of one. The chain is built from TRBV18 and TRBJ2-2; 8 bases map to TRBD2. CDR3 length: 16 amino acids. Germline assignment: CDR1 KGHSH and CDR2 LQKENI. V trimming: 0 bases; J trimming: 7 bases; junction bases outside the gene matches: 7. CDR3 sequence reads: CASSPPSGTSGGELFF. The CDR3 bases are TGTGCCAGCTCACCACCTAGCGGGACCTCGGGCGGGGAGCTGTTTTTT.

The rearrangement joins TRBV5-1 to TRBJ1-2; D might be TRBD1 (5 bases). The germline V gene has CDR1 SGHRS and CDR2 YFSETQ. This CDR3 region has 14 residues. Trimming stripped 4 bases from V and 6 bases from J, with 16 bases between. The CDR3 coding sequence is TGCGCCAGCAGCCCTTCACCCTTAGGGGATGGCTACACCTTC. This encodes CASSPSPLGDGYTF. Variable domain in full (rest from reference TRBV5-1 and TRBJ1-2): KAGVTQTPRYLIKTRGQQVTLSCSPISGHRSVSWYQQTPGQGLQFLFEYFSETQRNKGNFPGRFSGRQFSNSRSEMNVSTLELGDSALYLCASSPSPLGDGYTFGSGTRLTVV.

V is TRBV18 and J is TRBJ2-6; 8 positions match TRBD1. Germline values: CDR1 KGHSH, CDR2 LQKENI. The J segment lost 0 bases and the V segment lost 3 bases, leaving 4 bases of the junction unmatched. The CDR3 extends over 17 amino acids. The chain's CDR3 is CASSPRDRSSGANVLTF. In nucleotides, the CDR3 is TGTGCCAGCTCACCCCGGGACAGGTCCTCTGGGGCCAACGTCCTGACTTTC.

The gene calls are TRBV7-2 and TRBJ1-1; the D gene is possibly TRBD1 (5 bases). Germline V gives CDR1 SGHTA, CDR2 FQGNSA. The CDR3 is 14 amino acids. The V end was cut by 5 bases, the J end by 4 bases, with 14 bases between. CDR3 DNA sequence: TGTGCCAGCAGCCTCCAGGGAGGGGCCACTGAAGCTTTCTTT. Translating it yields CASSLQGGATEAFF. The variable domain in full, with the rest retrieved from reference TRBV7-2 and TRBJ1-1, is GAGVSQSPSNKVTEKGKDVELRCDPISGHTALYWYRQSLGQGLEFLIYFQGNSAPDKSGLPSDRFSAERTGGSVSTLTIQRTQQEDSAVYLCASSLQGGATEAFFGQGTRLTVV.

This clone was seen ten or more times. The V call is TRBV5-4, the J call TRBJ1-6; 7 nucleotides align to TRBD1. CDR3 length: 15 amino acids. Germline V CDR1 and CDR2: SGHNT, YYREEE (reference sequence). Trimming at V came to 4 bases and at J to 7 bases, leaving 8 bases not matched to a gene. CDR3 sequence: CASSEQGPSNSPLHF. CDR3 nucleotide sequence: TGTGCCAGCAGCGAACAGGGGCCGTCCAATTCACCCCTCCACTTT.

This chain links TRBV5-8 with TRBJ2-1, with 7 bases identical to TRBD1. With V trimmed by 4 bases and J by 2 bases, 9 bases remained unmatched. The CDR3 consists of 16 residues. Germline lookup yields CDR1 SGHTS and CDR2 YDEGEE. CDR3: CASSRQGAGAYNEQFF. CDR3 DNA: TGTGCCAGCAGCCGACAGGGAGCTGGGGCCTACAATGAGCAGTTCTTC.

The rearrangement uses TRBV7-9 and TRBJ2-1; 14 bases align to TRBD2. CDR3 length equals 17 residues. The V segment lost 5 bases and the J segment 4 bases; nucleotides outside the gene matches: 7. CDR1 is SEHNR, CDR2 FQNEAQ, per germline (reference sequence). The CDR3, as DNA: TGTGCCAGCAGCCAGGGACTAGCGGGGGAGGGATACAATGAGCAGTTCTTC. Its translation is CASSQGLAGEGYNEQFF.

This chain joins TRBV19 and TRBJ1-2; a possible D gene is TRBD1 (6 bases). V lost 4 bases to trimming and J lost 3 bases, with 18 bases between them. The germline V gene has CDR1 LNHDA and CDR2 SQIVND (reference sequence). The CDR3 has 16 residues. The CDR3 is CASSTYLRQADYGYTF. CDR3 DNA sequence: TGTGCCAGTAGTACCTACCTAAGACAGGCGGACTATGGCTACACCTTC.

The chain employs TRBV5-6 and TRBJ2-5; TRBD1 is a possible D gene (5 bases). CDR3 size: 14 residues. From germline, CDR1 is SGHDT and CDR2 YYEEEE. Between the trimmed V and J ends, which lost 0 bases and 5 bases, there was a span of 11 bases. DNA for the CDR3: TGTGCCAGCAGCTTGGCAGGGTCGGGTGAGACCCAGTACTTC. Amino acid sequence: CASSLAGSGETQYF. Based on the CDR3 plus reference TRBV5-6 and TRBJ2-5, the full variable domain is DAGVTQSPTHLIKTRGQQVTLRCSPKSGHDTVSWYQQALGQGPQFIFQYYEEEERQRGNFPDRFSGHQFPNYSSELNVNALLLGDSALYLCASSLAGSGETQYFGPGTRLLVL.

Concerning this clone: The same CDR3 also results from other DNA sequences found in this sample. This CDR3 is CASSRDRQETQYF. The CDR3 DNA reads TGTGCCAGCTCCCGGGACAGACAAGAGACCCAGTACTTC. The rearrangement joins TRBV18 to TRBJ2-5; 7 nucleotides agree with TRBD1. V lost 6 bases, J lost 2 bases, and 3 bases stayed unmatched. In germline, CDR1 is KGHSH, CDR2 LQKENI. The CDR3 is made up of 13 amino acids.

The chain employs TRBV9 and TRBJ1-1, with D tentatively TRBD1 (5 bases). Trimming stripped 5 bases from V and 5 bases from J, with 19 bases between. Per the germline V gene, CDR1 is SGDLS and CDR2 is YYNGEE. CDR3 length equals 15 residues. For the CDR3, the DNA is TGTGCCAGCAGACGTACCGGGGAGGGGAGGACTGAAGCTTTCTTT. Translation: CASRRTGEGRTEAFF. Filled out from reference TRBV9 and TRBJ1-1, the complete variable domain reads DSGVTQTPKHLITATGQRVTLRCSPRSGDLSVYWYQQSLDQGLQFLIQYYNGEERAKGNILERFSAQQFPDLHSELNLSSLELGDSALYFCASRRTGEGRTEAFFGQGTRLTVV.

The genes are TRBV5-8 and TRBJ1-2, with D perhaps matching TRBD1 (5 bases). This CDR3 has 15 residues. CDR1 and CDR2 (germline): SGHTS, YDEGEE. Trimming left V 4 bases short and J 1 base short, with 14 bases between. CDR3 nucleotide sequence: TGTGCCAGCAGCCCATGGTTAGGGGTTAACTATGGCTACACCTTC. Protein sequence: CASSPWLGVNYGYTF.

In this sample, this clone turned up a few times. This chain connects TRBV2 to TRBJ2-3; D may be TRBD2 (6 bases). This CDR3 is built from 15 residues. In germline, CDR1 is SNHLY, CDR2 FYNNEI. V gave up 1 base and J gave up 2 bases, with 10 bases separating them. In DNA, the CDR3 is TGTGCCAGCAGTGAAGAGGACTACAACACAGATACGCAGTATTTT. Encoded protein: CASSEEDYNTDTQYF.

The V call is TRBV5-6, the J call TRBJ2-5, with TRBD1 matching over 8 bases. This CDR3 is 14 amino acids long. Germline V gene sequence: CDR1 SGHDT, CDR2 YYEEEE. V lost 5 bases to trimming and J lost 6 bases; unmatched junction nucleotides: 9. CDR3 DNA sequence: TGTGCCAGCAGGGAATCAGGGGGCTCAAAGACCCAGTACTTC. Its protein product is CASRESGGSKTQYF.

The chain joins TRBV28 to TRBJ1-3; D is unclear. Between the trimmed V and J ends, which lost 3 bases and 0 bases, there was a span of 9 bases. This CDR3 contains 15 residues. Germline CDR1 and CDR2: MDHEN and SYDVKM. The CDR3 DNA reads as TGTGCCAGCAGTTTTTTTCCTTTCTCTGGAAACACCATATATTTT. This gives the protein CASSFFPFSGNTIYF.

This clone occurred once. The chain has TRBV9 and TRBJ2-7; D is possibly TRBD2 (7 bases). The CDR3 runs 15 residues. V was cut by 3 bases and J by 2 bases, with 15 bases left in between. Germline lookup yields CDR1 SGDLS and CDR2 YYNGEE. The CDR3 spells CASSAGASGTYEQYF. DNA for the CDR3: TGTGCCAGCAGCGCAGGGGCTAGCGGAACCTACGAGCAGTACTTC.

The V call is TRBV3-1 (or the pseudogene TRBV3-2), the J call TRBJ2-5; 8 nucleotides line up with TRBD1. This CDR3 is 15 amino acids long. Germline assignment: CDR1 LGHDT and CDR2 YNNKEL (reference sequence). V shed 1 base, J shed 5 bases, and the junction held 6 bases outside the gene matches. This CDR3 is CASSQGQGARETQYF. The DNA for the CDR3 is TGTGCCAGCAGCCAAGGGCAGGGGGCGCGGGAGACCCAGTACTTC.

The V gene is TRBV5-6, the J gene TRBJ1-4; 8 bases are a match to TRBD1. There are 13 residues in the CDR3. Trimming took 3 bases from V and 8 from J; bases not matched to a gene: 3. Per the germline V gene, CDR1 is SGHDT and CDR2 is YYEEEE. The chain's CDR3 is CASSSRGREKLFF. The CDR3 DNA reads TGTGCCAGCAGCTCCAGGGGGCGGGAAAAACTGTTTTTT.

This clone has a handful of counts. The chain employs TRBV4-1 and TRBJ1-3, with D tentatively TRBD1 (6 bases). The V gene's germline CDR1 is MGHRA and CDR2 YSYEKL. The ends were cut back, 0 bases at V and 1 base at J, with 10 bases in the middle. This CDR3 comprises 16 residues. The CDR3 loop is CASSQEFTGSGNTIYF. The CDR3 coding sequence is TGCGCCAGCAGCCAAGAGTTTACAGGGTCTGGAAACACCATATATTTT.

This clone has a handful of counts. The chain combines TRBV30 with TRBJ1-1, with D possibly TRBD1 on 5 matching bases. CDR3 length equals 13 residues. Germline values: CDR1 GTSNPN, CDR2 SVGIG (reference sequence). V lost 5 bases and J 1 base, leaving 11 bases between the germline ends. CDR3 in DNA: TGTGCCTGGGTTAAAGGGGCGAACACTGAAGCTTTCTTT. Translated: CAWVKGANTEAFF.

The chain uses TRBV25-1 and TRBJ2-5; TRBD1 aligns across 10 bases. CDR1 and CDR2 (germline): MGHDK, SYGVNS. The V gene end was trimmed by 10 bases and the J gene end by 9 bases; junction bases not matched to a gene: 11. CDR3 length: 13 amino acids. Here the CDR3 reads CATTDRGSRAQYF. Here the CDR3 DNA reads TGTGCCACCACGGACAGGGGGTCTCGGGCCCAGTACTTC.

The chain recombines TRBV7-9 with TRBJ2-1; 8 positions agree with TRBD1. Germline V gives CDR1 SEHNR, CDR2 FQNEAQ (reference sequence). The ends lost 1 base at V and 8 bases at J; junction bases unmatched: 7. The CDR3 consists of 15 residues. CDR3 sequence reads: CASSLVGQVIYEQFF. DNA of the CDR3: TGTGCCAGCAGCTTAGTGGGACAGGTTATCTATGAGCAGTTCTTC.

The rearrangement links TRBV7-2 to TRBJ1-1; D is unclear. Germline CDR1 and CDR2: SGHTA and FQGNSA. The length of the CDR3 is 13 residues. V lost 4 bases and J 1 base, leaving 7 bases between the germline ends. The CDR3 sequence: CASSSSGNTEAFF. The CDR3 coding sequence is TGTGCCAGCAGCTCGAGCGGGAACACTGAAGCTTTCTTT.

The V gene is TRBV7-9, the J gene TRBJ2-1, with 7 bases that match TRBD2. Germline-derived CDR1 and CDR2 are SEHNR and FQNEAQ (reference sequence). CDR3 length: 14 amino acids. Trimming at V came to 0 bases and at J to 6 bases, leaving 2 bases not matched to a gene. The CDR3 loop is CASSLAGLVNEQFF. CDR3 in DNA: TGTGCCAGCAGCTTAGCAGGACTAGTCAATGAGCAGTTCTTC.

The chain links TRBV4-1 to TRBJ2-7; D perhaps matches TRBD2 (6 bases). The CDR3 consists of 14 residues. CDR1 is MGHRA, CDR2 YSYEKL, per germline. V lost 0 bases and J 6 bases, leaving 12 bases between the germline ends. The CDR3 is CASSQEPGSLEQYF. The DNA of the CDR3 is TGCGCCAGCAGCCAAGAACCCGGGAGTCTCGAGCAGTACTTC.

V gene TRBV28 combines with J gene TRBJ2-7, with D uncertain. This CDR3 region has 13 residues. V shed 2 bases and J shed 1 base, with 6 bases lying between them. Germline assignment: CDR1 MDHEN and CDR2 SYDVKM. This CDR3 is CASSLTYSYEQYF. The CDR3, as DNA: TGTGCCAGCAGTTTAACTTATTCCTACGAGCAGTACTTC.

The rearrangement uses TRBV5-6 and TRBJ2-5, with 8 nucleotides matching TRBD1. Looked up from germline, CDR1 is SGHDT and CDR2 is YYEEEE. Germline trimming cut 4 bases from V and 1 base from J; bases unmatched to any gene: 6. The length of the CDR3 is 15 residues. In DNA form, the CDR3 reads TGTGCCAGCAGCCGCCCAGGGGGCGGCCAAGAGACCCAGTACTTC. Translating it yields CASSRPGGGQETQYF. The full variable domain, rest sourced from reference TRBV5-6 and TRBJ2-5, is DAGVTQSPTHLIKTRGQQVTLRCSPKSGHDTVSWYQQALGQGPQFIFQYYEEEERQRGNFPDRFSGHQFPNYSSELNVNALLLGDSALYLCASSRPGGGQETQYFGPGTRLLVL.

The V call is TRBV19, the J call TRBJ1-5; D may be TRBD1 (5 bases). Per the germline V gene, CDR1 is LNHDA and CDR2 is SQIVND (reference sequence). This CDR3 contains 14 residues. Between the trimmed V and J ends, which lost 8 bases and 1 base, there was a span of 12 bases. The CDR3 sequence is CASAMGGSNQPQHF. CDR3 nucleotides: TGTGCCAGTGCCATGGGGGGGAGCAATCAGCCCCAGCATTTT. Filled out from reference TRBV19 and TRBJ1-5, the complete variable domain reads DGGITQSPKYLFRKEGQNVTLSCEQNLNHDAMYWYRQDPGQGLRLIYYSQIVNDFQKGDIAEGYSVSREKKESFPLTVTSAQKNPTAFYLCASAMGGSNQPQHFGDGTRLSIL.

The chain links TRBV14 to TRBJ1-4; no reliable D call. Between the trimmed V and J ends, which lost 6 bases and 0 bases, there was a span of 11 bases. Germline CDR1 and CDR2: SGHDN and FVKESK. The CDR3 totals 15 residues. The CDR3 nucleotides read TGTGCCAGCAGGGCACACAGAGCAACTAATGAAAAACTGTTTTTT. Its protein product is CASRAHRATNEKLFF.